The subject of this entry is one T cell receptor beta chain. Its antigen remains unidentified. The record originates from a study of graft-versus-host responses after intestinal transplantation. The repertoire was sequenced with immunoSEQ multiplex PCR; TCRdb's copy has only in-frame clones and lacks some. The data hold about 81,000 clones, with roughly 91% observed a single time. General study points: Detected in recipient marrow were GvH clones, some of which were first observed in ileum or blood.

The V end was cut by 0 bases, the J end by 2 bases, with 3 bases between. This CDR3 has 13 residues. Germline V gene data show CDR1 as SGHTA and CDR2 as FQGTGA. The sample was unstimulated CD4+ T cells sorted from spleen or lymph node cells, taken before intestinal transplant. The sequence was obtained from a human donor who received an intestinal transplant. The V gene is TRBV7-3, the J gene TRBJ2-3; D gene uncertain. In DNA, the CDR3 is TGTGCCAGCAGCTTAACGTACACAGATACGCAGTATTTT. Translation gives CASSLTYTDTQYF.